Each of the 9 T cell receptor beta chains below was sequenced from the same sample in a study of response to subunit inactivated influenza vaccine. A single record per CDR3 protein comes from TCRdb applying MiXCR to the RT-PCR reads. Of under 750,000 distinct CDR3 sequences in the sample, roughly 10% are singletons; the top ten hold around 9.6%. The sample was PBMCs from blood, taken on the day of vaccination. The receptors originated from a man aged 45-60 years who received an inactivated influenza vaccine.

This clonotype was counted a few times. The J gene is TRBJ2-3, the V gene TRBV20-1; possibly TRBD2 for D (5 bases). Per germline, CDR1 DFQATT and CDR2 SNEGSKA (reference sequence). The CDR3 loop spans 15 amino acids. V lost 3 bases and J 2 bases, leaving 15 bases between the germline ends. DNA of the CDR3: TGCAGTGCTAGGGAGGACTGGCGTTCCACAGATACGCAGTATTTT. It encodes CSAREDWRSTDTQYF.

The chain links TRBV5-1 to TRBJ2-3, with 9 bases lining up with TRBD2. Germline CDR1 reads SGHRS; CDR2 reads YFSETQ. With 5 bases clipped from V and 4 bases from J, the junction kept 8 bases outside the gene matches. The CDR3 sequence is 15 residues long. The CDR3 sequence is CASRVAGGTPDTQYF. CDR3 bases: TGCGCCAGCAGAGTTGCGGGAGGGACCCCAGATACGCAGTATTTT.

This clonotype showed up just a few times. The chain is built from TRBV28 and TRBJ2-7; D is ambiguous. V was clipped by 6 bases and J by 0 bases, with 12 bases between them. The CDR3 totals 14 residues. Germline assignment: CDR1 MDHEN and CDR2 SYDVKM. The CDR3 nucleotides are TGTGCCAGCAGCATCTTCCAGGACTCCTACGAGCAGTACTTC. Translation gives CASSIFQDSYEQYF.

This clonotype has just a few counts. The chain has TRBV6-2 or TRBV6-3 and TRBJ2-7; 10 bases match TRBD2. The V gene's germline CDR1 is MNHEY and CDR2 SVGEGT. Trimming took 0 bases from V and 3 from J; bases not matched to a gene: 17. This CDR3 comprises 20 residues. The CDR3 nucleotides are TGTGCCAGCAGTTACTCGATTCTAGCGGGAGCCCGTTTAAGCTGCTACGAGCAGTACTTC. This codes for CASSYSILAGARLSCYEQYF.

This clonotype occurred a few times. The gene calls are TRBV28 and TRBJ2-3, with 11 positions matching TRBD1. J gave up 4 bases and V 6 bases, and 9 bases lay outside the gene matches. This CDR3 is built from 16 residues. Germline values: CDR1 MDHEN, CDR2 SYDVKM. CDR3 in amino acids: CASRDRTGGGSDTQYF. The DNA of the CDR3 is TGTGCCAGCAGAGACCGGACAGGGGGCGGGTCAGATACGCAGTATTTT.

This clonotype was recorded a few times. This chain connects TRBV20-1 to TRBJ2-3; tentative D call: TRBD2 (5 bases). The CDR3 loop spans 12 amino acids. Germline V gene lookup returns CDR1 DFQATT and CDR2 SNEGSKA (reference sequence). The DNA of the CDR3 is TGCAGCGCGGGCCCCTGGCCAGATACGCAGTATTTT. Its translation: CSAGPWPDTQYF.

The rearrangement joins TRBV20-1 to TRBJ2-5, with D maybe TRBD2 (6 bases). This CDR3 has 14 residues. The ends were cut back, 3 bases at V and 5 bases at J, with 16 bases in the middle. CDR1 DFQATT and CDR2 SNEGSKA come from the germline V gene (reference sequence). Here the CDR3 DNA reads TGCAGTGCTAGTTTTGCCAGGGAGGTGGAGACCCAGTACTTC. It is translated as CSASFAREVETQYF.

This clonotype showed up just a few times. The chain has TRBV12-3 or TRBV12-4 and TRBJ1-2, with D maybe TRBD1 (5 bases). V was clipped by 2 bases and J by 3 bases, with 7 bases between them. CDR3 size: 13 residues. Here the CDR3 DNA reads TGTGCCAGCAGTTTACGGGGCCACTATGGCTACACCTTC. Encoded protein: CASSLRGHYGYTF.

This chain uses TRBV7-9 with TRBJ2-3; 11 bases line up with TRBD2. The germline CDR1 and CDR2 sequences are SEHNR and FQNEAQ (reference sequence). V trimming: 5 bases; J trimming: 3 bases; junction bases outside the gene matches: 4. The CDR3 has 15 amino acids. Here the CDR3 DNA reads TGTGCCAGCAGCCAGGGACTAGCGGAGACAGATACGCAGTATTTT. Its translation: CASSQGLAETDTQYF.